Listed below are T cell receptor beta chains from one sample, sequenced in a study of T cells in Graves' hyperthyroidism and ophthalmopathy. TCRdb passed the multiplex PCR reads through MiXCR, listing each CDR3 protein once. Among 300,000 to 500,000 distinct CDR3 sequences listed, under 15% were seen once. The material sequenced was blood. All receptors come from a woman aged 25 to 39 with Graves' hyperthyroidism. Each CDR3 is given with its conserved first and last residue. Fields, in order: J gene, CDR3 length, D gene, V gene, clone size, CDR3 DNA, CDR3 protein. The D gene is left open where the match is weak. Expanded clones are given a class, and other clones once, few, many or no size at all.

>TRBJ2-5|17|NA|TRBV28|once
TGTGCCAGCAGTTCAGCCGGGACACACGTTCAACAAGAGACCCAGTACTTC
CASSSAGTHVQQETQYF
>TRBJ2-1|15|NA|TRBV18|few
TGTGCCAGCTCACCACAGGACAGCGACTACAATGAGCAGTTCTTC
CASSPQDSDYNEQFF
>TRBJ2-2|14|NA|TRBV6-1|NA
TGTGCCAGCAGTGTACGAGGAAACACCGGGGAGCTGTTTTTT
CASSVRGNTGELFF
>TRBJ2-7|16|TRBD1|TRBV20-1|few
TGCAGTGCTAGAGATTTCGGGACAGGGGGCGGCTACGAGCAGTACTTC
CSARDFGTGGGYEQYF
>TRBJ2-5|14|NA|TRBV12-3/TRBV12-4|few
TGTGCCAGCAGTAGGTTTTTAGGGCGAGAGACCCAGTACTTC
CASSRFLGRETQYF
>TRBJ2-2|16|NA|TRBV9|NA
TGTGCCAGCAGCGTAGGTAGGACCGGGCACACCGGGGAGCTGTTTTTT
CASSVGRTGHTGELFF
>TRBJ2-5|15|NA|TRBV12-3/TRBV12-4|many
TGTGCCAGCGTTTTAGTAGGGGGAGACCAAGAGACCCAGTACTTC
CASVLVGGDQETQYF
>TRBJ2-3|15|TRBD2|TRBV7-9|few
TGTGCCAGCAGCCGCACTAGCGGGGCCACAGATACGCAGTATTTT
CASSRTSGATDTQYF
>TRBJ2-1|16|NA|TRBV5-5|many
TGTGCCAGCAGCTTGGCTGGGGGCAATTCCTACAATGAGCAGTTCTTC
CASSLAGGNSYNEQFF
>TRBJ2-1|14|NA|TRBV4-2|many
TGTGCCAGCAGCCAAGTGGGGACGGCTAATGAGCAGTTCTTC
CASSQVGTANEQFF
>TRBJ2-3|15|NA|TRBV20-1|NA
TGCAGTGCTAGAGTTGCAAGCGGAATCACAGATACGCAGTATTTT
CSARVASGITDTQYF
>TRBJ1-2|13|NA|TRBV19|NA
TGTGCCAGTAGTATGGTGGACAGTCCGGGCTACACCTTC
CASSMVDSPGYTF
>TRBJ2-7|15|NA|TRBV9|few
TGTGCCAGCAGCCCCAGGGGGGGGCTCTCCTACGAGCAGTACTTC
CASSPRGGLSYEQYF
>TRBJ1-1|14|NA|TRBV6-1|NA
TGTGCCAGCAGTGCAGGGCGGGGGAACACTGAAGCTTTCTTT
CASSAGRGNTEAFF
>TRBJ2-3|14|TRBD1|TRBV20-1|many
TGCAGTGCTCTAACGGGACAGGGTACAGATACGCAGTATTTT
CSALTGQGTDTQYF
>TRBJ2-5|16|NA|TRBV3-1|few
TGTGCCAGCAGCCAAGTCCACCCGGGGATAGAGGAGACCCAGTACTTC
CASSQVHPGIEETQYF
>TRBJ2-1|15|NA|TRBV7-6|NA
TGTGCCAGCAGCTTAGAGGGCTATGGTTACAATGAGCAGTTCTTC
CASSLEGYGYNEQFF
>TRBJ2-5|17|TRBD1|TRBV18|many
TGTGCCAGCTCACCAATTCGGACAGGGGTCAAGGAAGAGACCCAGTACTTC
CASSPIRTGVKEETQYF